A selection of T cell receptor beta chains follows, all from one sample in a study of human T cells and chemical hapten exposure. One entry per CDR3 protein, called by TCRdb with MiXCR from the 5' RACE reads. The sample carries about 140,000 distinct CDR3 sequences, 3.5% to 5% recorded once. The receptor set was obtained from a female donor in good health. Both conserved end residues are part of each CDR3. A D gene is named only where the DNA matches it firmly. A row's size may be missing; if present it is once, few, many or a size class.

CDR3nt	CDR3aa	d_gene	abundance	j_gene	v_gene
TGTGCCAGCAGCTTGGTTCAGCCAAGCAATCAGCCCCAGCATTTT	CASSLVQPSNQPQHF	NA	many	TRBJ1-5	TRBV5-6
TGTGCCAGCAGCTTACCGCCCCGTGGGGGCCTCCCCAAAAACATTCAGTACTTC	CASSLPPRGGLPKNIQYF	NA	many	TRBJ2-4	TRBV7-9
TGTGCCAGCAGGATTACAGGACAAGAGACCCAGTACTTC	CASRITGQETQYF	NA	many	TRBJ2-5	TRBV5-4
TGTGCCAGCAGCTTAGGACAGGAGAACACTGAAGCTTTCTTT	CASSLGQENTEAFF	NA	many	TRBJ1-1	TRBV7-9
TGTGCCAGCAGCTCGGGAGGGGAAGCTTTCTTT	CASSSGGEAFF	NA	many	TRBJ1-1	TRBV7-3
TGTGCCAGCAGTCTGGGAATTCGAAACGAAGCTTTCTTT	CASSLGIRNEAFF	NA	many	TRBJ1-1	TRBV27
TGCGCCAGCGGGACAGGAAGCACAGATACGCAGTATTTT	CASGTGSTDTQYF	TRBD1	many	TRBJ2-3	TRBV5-1
TGCAGTGCTTCACCGGGCCCGGGCTCCTACGAGCAGTACTTC	CSASPGPGSYEQYF	NA	many	TRBJ2-7	TRBV20-1
TGTGCCAGCAGTAAGGGATTCCAACTAGCCAAAAACATTCAGTACTTC	CASSKGFQLAKNIQYF	NA	many	TRBJ2-4	TRBV28
TGTGCCAGCAGGAGACTAGCGGGAAGTCAAGAGACCCAGTACTTC	CASRRLAGSQETQYF	TRBD2	few	TRBJ2-5	TRBV12-3/TRBV12-4
TGTGCCAGCAACTTGATCCCGGGACAACCAAATCAGCCCCAGCATTTT	CASNLIPGQPNQPQHF	NA	many	TRBJ1-5	TRBV21-1
TGCAGCGGTGGGACTGAAGCTTTCTTT	CSGGTEAFF	NA	many	TRBJ1-1	TRBV29-1
TGTGCCAGTAGTTCGGACAGGGTCAATGAGCAGTTCTTC	CASSSDRVNEQFF	TRBD1	many	TRBJ2-1	TRBV19
TGCGCCAGCAGCTTGACAGGGGACAGGTCCTACAATGAGCAGTTCTTC	CASSLTGDRSYNEQFF	TRBD1	many	TRBJ2-1	TRBV5-1
TGCAGTGCTCCTAGGGGGTCTGGGGCCAGCGTCCTGACTTTC	CSAPRGSGASVLTF	NA	few	TRBJ2-6	TRBV20-1
TGTGCCAGCAGTTCTCCGACCCTCGGGTTGAATGTGGACAATGAGCAGTTCTTC	CASSSPTLGLNVDNEQFF	NA	many	TRBJ2-1	TRBV28
TGCGCCAGCAGCTTGGCCCCAGGGAAGGATGAAGCTTTCTTT	CASSLAPGKDEAFF	NA	many	TRBJ1-1	TRBV5-1
TGTGCCAGTAACGCCTATGACAGAAACAATCAGCCCCAGCATTTT	CASNAYDRNNQPQHF	NA	NA	TRBJ1-5	TRBV19
TGCAGCGTTGTGATGAGGCCAAACACCGGGGAGCTGTTTTTT	CSVVMRPNTGELFF	NA	many	TRBJ2-2	TRBV29-1
TGCGCCAGCAGCCAAGTACTTGCCCTACGCACCGGGGAGCTGTTTTTT	CASSQVLALRTGELFF	NA	many	TRBJ2-2	TRBV4-3
TGTGCCAGCAGGAAAGAGCAGGTCCAAGAGACCCAGTACTTC	CASRKEQVQETQYF	NA	NA	TRBJ2-5	TRBV5-4
TGTGCCAGCACGGACAGGGTCGCCAAAAACATTCAGTACTTC	CASTDRVAKNIQYF	TRBD1	many	TRBJ2-4	TRBV6-6
TGCAGTGCTAGATCTGGTGGAGACTCTGGAAACACCATATATTTT	CSARSGGDSGNTIYF	NA	many	TRBJ1-3	TRBV20-1
TGTGCCAGCAGTTTAGACGGACGGGGGAATTCACCCCTCCACTTT	CASSLDGRGNSPLHF	NA	many	TRBJ1-6	TRBV12-3/TRBV12-4
TGTGCCAGCAGCGAAGACAGGCGTATATGGAATCAGCCCCAGCATTTT	CASSEDRRIWNQPQHF	NA	many	TRBJ1-5	TRBV6-2/TRBV6-3
TGTGCCAGCAGCGTACTCGTAGGGCAGTACTTC	CASSVLVGQYF	NA	many	TRBJ2-7	TRBV21-1
TGTGCCAGCAGCGTAGCACTTTACCCATACGGCTACACCTTC	CASSVALYPYGYTF	NA	many	TRBJ1-2	TRBV9
TGTGCCAGCAGCTTAGGGGGACTCCTTAAATACAATGAGCAGTTCTTC	CASSLGGLLKYNEQFF	NA	NA	TRBJ2-1	TRBV7-8
TGTGCCAGCAGTTACTACTCTAGCGGGGGGGATACGCAGTATTTT	CASSYYSSGGDTQYF	TRBD2	many	TRBJ2-3	TRBV6-5
TGTGCCAGCAGCTGGGGAGGAGGACACCCATCGACCCCTGAAGCTTTCTTT	CASSWGGGHPSTPEAFF	NA	many	TRBJ1-1	TRBV5-6
TGTGCCAGCAGTTTAACGAGTAGGAGTCAGCCCCAGCATTTT	CASSLTSRSQPQHF	NA	many	TRBJ1-5	TRBV12-3/TRBV12-4
TGCAGTGGAGACAAGGGCTCATACCAAGAGACCCAGTACTTC	CSGDKGSYQETQYF	NA	many	TRBJ2-5	TRBV20-1
TGCGCCAGCAGCGGGGGGACTAGCGGGGGGGCCCCAGATACGCAGTATTTT	CASSGGTSGGAPDTQYF	TRBD2	many	TRBJ2-3	TRBV5-1
TGCGCCAGCAGCCCCGGGGGCACTAGCGGGGGGCGAACGTTCAATGAGCAGTTCTTC	CASSPGGTSGGRTFNEQFF	TRBD2	many	TRBJ2-1	TRBV5-1
TGTGCCAGCAGCCGACAGGGGGCAACCTCCTACAATGAGCAGTTCTTC	CASSRQGATSYNEQFF	TRBD1	many	TRBJ2-1	TRBV7-8
TGCAGTGCGCACACCGCTCTAGCGGGGGTTTTGTTTGGCGAGACCCAGTACTTC	CSAHTALAGVLFGETQYF	TRBD2	many	TRBJ2-5	TRBV20-1
TGTGCCAGCAGCGCCCACCCTTACAATGAGCAGTTCTTC	CASSAHPYNEQFF	NA	many	TRBJ2-1	TRBV9
TGTGCCAGCAGTCCCGGGGACCTGAGGACCCAGTACTTC	CASSPGDLRTQYF	NA	many	TRBJ2-5	TRBV12-3/TRBV12-4
TGTGCCAGCAGAAAGACAGGGCCCGACAATGAGCAGTTCTTC	CASRKTGPDNEQFF	TRBD1	many	TRBJ2-1	TRBV6-2/TRBV6-3